This TCR beta chain was documented in a study of T-cell reconstitution after alpha-beta-depleted transplantation in children. Germline CDR1 and CDR2: DFQATT and SNEGSKA (reference sequence). The V and J ends lost 3 bases and 7 bases respectively, with 7 bases between them. This CDR3 is 11 amino acids long. This clonotype appeared many times. Its antigen is not known. Preparation of the TCRbeta library used unique molecular identifiers. One entry per CDR3 protein results from TCRdb running MiXCR on the PCR reads. The repertoire consists of about 600,000 distinct CDR3 sequences, with 20% to 25% occurring once and the leading ten covering around an eighth. General study findings and limits: The study traced high day-60 TCRbeta diversity in some patients to surviving recipient T cells and thymic progenitors.

This sequence originates from a boy in the first two years of life who had a stem cell transplant for acute myeloid leukemia, so the T cells may come from the graft donor. The specimen comprised PBMCs, mostly from graft donor cells, sampled 360 days after TCRalphabeta/CD19-depleted stem cell transplant. V usage is TRBV20-1 and J usage is TRBJ2-1; D uncertain. CDR3 in amino acids: CSARAYNEQFF. The DNA for the CDR3 is TGCAGTGCTAGGGCGTATAATGAGCAGTTCTTC.